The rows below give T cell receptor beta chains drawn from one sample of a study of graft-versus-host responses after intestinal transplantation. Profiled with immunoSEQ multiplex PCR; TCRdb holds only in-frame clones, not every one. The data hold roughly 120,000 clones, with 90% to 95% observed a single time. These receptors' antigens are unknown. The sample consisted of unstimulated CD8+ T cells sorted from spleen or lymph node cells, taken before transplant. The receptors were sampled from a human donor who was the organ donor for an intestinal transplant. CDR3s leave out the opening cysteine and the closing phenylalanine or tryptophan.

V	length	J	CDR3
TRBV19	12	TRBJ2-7	ASSSGLDYYEQY
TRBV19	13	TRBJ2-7	ASSILLGLSYEQY
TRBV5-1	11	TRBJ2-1	ASSLGQGNEQF
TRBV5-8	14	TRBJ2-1	ASRSSAGKTFNEQF
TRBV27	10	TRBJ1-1	ASSRSGSEAF
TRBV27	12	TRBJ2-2	ASNRHFGTGELF
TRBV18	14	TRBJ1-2	ASSPPVGPFNYGYT
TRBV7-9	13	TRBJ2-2	ASRRDRPSSGELF
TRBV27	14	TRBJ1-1	ASSLSLYSVNTEAF
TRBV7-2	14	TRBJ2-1	ASSQWAGVSYNEQF
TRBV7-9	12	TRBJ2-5	ASSSGTGRETQY
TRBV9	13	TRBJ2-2	ASSVAGGNTGELF
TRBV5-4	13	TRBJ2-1	ASSLRVSSYNEQF
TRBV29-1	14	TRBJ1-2	SVGRLPSTGGYGYT
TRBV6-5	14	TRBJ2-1	ASSYQGEHSPNEQF
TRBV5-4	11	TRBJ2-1	ASSVQGGDEQF
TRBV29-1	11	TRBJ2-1	SVEWSSYNEQF
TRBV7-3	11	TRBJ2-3	ASSPFRGRAQY
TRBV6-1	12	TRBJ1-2	ASRTPQGSEGYT
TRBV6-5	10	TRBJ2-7	ASSPDLYEQY
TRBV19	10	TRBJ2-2	ASSDLHGELF
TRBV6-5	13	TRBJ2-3	ASSYFPPVRDTQY
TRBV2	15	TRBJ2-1	ASNQLAGVITYNEQF
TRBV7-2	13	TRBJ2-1	ASSLWWESINEQF
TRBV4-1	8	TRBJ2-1	ASSYNEQF
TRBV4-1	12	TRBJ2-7	ASSPSGSSYEQY
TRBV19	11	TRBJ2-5	ATSGGYQETQY
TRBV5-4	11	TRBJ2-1	ASSGTSYNEQF
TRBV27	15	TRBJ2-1	ASSLSQGGLSYNEQF
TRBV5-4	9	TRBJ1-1	ASILGDEAF
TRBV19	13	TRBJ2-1	ASSIARLTYNEQF
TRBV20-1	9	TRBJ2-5	SAALGTGQD
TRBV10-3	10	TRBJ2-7	AISDSRVEQY
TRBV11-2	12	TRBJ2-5	ASSPAGADETQY
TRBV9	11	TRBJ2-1	ASSEDGDNEQF
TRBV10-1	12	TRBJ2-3	ASSDDGSTDTQY
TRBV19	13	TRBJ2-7	ASSTSSGSDNEQY
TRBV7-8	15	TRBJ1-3	ASSQETGANSGNTIY
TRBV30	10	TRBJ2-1	AWSGGRPEQF
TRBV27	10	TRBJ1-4	ASSETGFKLF
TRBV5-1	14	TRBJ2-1	ASSLEAGSSYNEQF
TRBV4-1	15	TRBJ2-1	ASSPRGGTSSYNEQF
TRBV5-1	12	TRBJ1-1	ASSSGWENTEAF
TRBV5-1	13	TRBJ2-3	ASSLLQGAVDTQY
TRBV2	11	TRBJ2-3	ASSEWGTDTQY
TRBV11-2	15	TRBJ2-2	ASSLGWASVNTGELF
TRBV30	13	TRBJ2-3	AWSGAQNITDTQY
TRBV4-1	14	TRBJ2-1	ASSQVAASADNEQF
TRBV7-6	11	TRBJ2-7	ASSRWDSYEQY
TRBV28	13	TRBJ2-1	ASRGGRITYNEQF
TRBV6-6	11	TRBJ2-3	ASRPRRGWAQY
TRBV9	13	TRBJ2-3	ASSPSGRLSDTQY
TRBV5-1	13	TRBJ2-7	ASSPKGQPSYEQY
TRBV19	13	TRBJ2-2	ASSIRQGITGELF
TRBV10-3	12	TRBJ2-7	ATQFRTEPYEQY
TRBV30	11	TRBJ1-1	AWSLIRGTEAF
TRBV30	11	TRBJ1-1	AWNGPTGSEAF
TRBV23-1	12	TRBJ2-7	ASSHKSGAYEQY
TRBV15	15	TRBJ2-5	ATSRDLAGGPPGSQY